This entry lists 13 T cell receptor beta chains sequenced from one sample in a study of Graves' ophthalmopathy and Graves' hyperthyroidism. RNA transcripts served as template for amplifying TCR beta CDR3 sequences. HTBI primers were employed in first-round RT-PCR, then a second-round multiplex PCR followed. TCRdb itself ran the multiplex PCR reads through MiXCR, one entry per CDR3 protein. The data hold roughly 610,000 distinct CDR3 sequences, with roughly 20% observed a single time. Sample: peripheral blood. The receptors come from a woman aged 18-35 years with stable Graves' hyperthyroidism. Some clones in this sample may be carry-over from other donors' samples.

This clonotype was seen repeatedly, ten times or more. The V call is TRBV20-1, the J call TRBJ1-2, with D uncertain. Trimming took off 4 bases at V and 1 base at J, with 7 bases between the two ends. CDR1 is DFQATT, CDR2 SNEGSKA, per germline (reference sequence). CDR3 length equals 12 residues. The CDR3: CSAKENNYGYTF. The CDR3 DNA follows: TGCAGTGCTAAGGAAAATAACTATGGCTACACCTTC.

This clonotype was found many times. The chain couples TRBV28 to TRBJ2-7, with 7 bases fitting TRBD2. CDR3 length equals 14 residues. Trimming removed 6 bases from V and 2 bases from J; junction bases left unmatched: 7. Germline CDR1 reads MDHEN; CDR2 reads SYDVKM. CDR3 DNA sequence: TGTGCCAGCAGCACCCCTAGCGGTGCCTACGAGCAGTACTTC. This encodes CASSTPSGAYEQYF. Full variable domain (missing parts from reference TRBV28 and TRBJ2-7): DVKVTQSSRYLVKRTGEKVFLECVQDMDHENMFWYRQDPGLGLRLIYFSYDVKMKEKGDIPEGYSVSREKKERFSLILESASTNQTSMYLCASSTPSGAYEQYFGPGTRLTVT.

This clonotype was recorded many times. The J gene is TRBJ1-2, the V gene TRBV5-6; 7 positions agree with TRBD1. Unmatched junction bases numbered 4, after V lost 4 bases and J lost 4 bases. The germline CDR1 and CDR2 sequences are SGHDT and YYEEEE. This CDR3 region has 13 residues. CDR3 sequence reads: CASSQDRFYGYTF. CDR3 in DNA: TGTGCCAGCAGCCAGGACAGGTTCTATGGCTACACCTTC.

This clonotype turned up a few times. The chain joins TRBV2 to TRBJ2-7; a possible D gene is TRBD2 (6 bases). Germline V gene data show CDR1 as SNHLY and CDR2 as FYNNEI. Trimming pared 7 bases from V and 11 bases from J, leaving 21 bases between. The CDR3 is 13 residues long. DNA of the CDR3: TGTGCCAGCACCCCCGCGGGGCCCCCTTTGAAGTACTTC. Its protein product is CASTPAGPPLKYF. The variable domain in full, with the rest retrieved from reference TRBV2 and TRBJ2-7, is EPEVTQTPSHQVTQMGQEVILRCVPISNHLYFYWYRQILGQKVEFLVSFYNNEISEKSEIFDDQFSVERPDGSNFTLKIRSTKLEDSAMYFCASTPAGPPLKYFGPGTRLTVT.

This clonotype was recorded many times. The chain has TRBV19 and TRBJ2-2; possibly TRBD1 for D (6 bases). Germline V CDR1 and CDR2: LNHDA, SQIVND (reference sequence). V was cut by 7 bases and J by 6 bases, with 12 bases left in between. CDR3 size: 13 residues. The CDR3: CASNLQGPGELFF. The CDR3 bases are TGTGCCAGTAACTTACAGGGCCCCGGGGAGCTGTTTTTT.

This chain uses TRBV2 with TRBJ1-5; D remains unclear. The CDR3 has 15 amino acids. V was clipped by 2 bases and J by 4 bases, with 12 bases between them. Germline CDR1 SNHLY, CDR2 FYNNEI. CDR3 sequence: CASSEYTPGNQPQHF. In nucleotides, the CDR3 is TGTGCCAGCAGTGAATACACCCCGGGGAATCAGCCCCAGCATTTT.

The chain couples TRBV30 to TRBJ2-6; no clear D. V was shortened by 3 bases and J by 0 bases, with 6 bases between the two germline ends. The CDR3 extends over 14 amino acids. Germline CDR1 is GTSNPN and CDR2 is SVGIG (reference sequence). CDR3 protein: CAWRRTSGANVLTF. For the CDR3, the DNA is TGTGCCTGGAGACGCACCTCTGGGGCCAACGTCCTGACTTTC. The full variable domain, with the rest looked up from reference TRBV30 and TRBJ2-6, is SQTIHQWPATLVQPVGSPLSLECTVEGTSNPNLYWYRQAAGRGLQLLFYSVGIGQISSEVPQNLSASRPQDRQFILSSKKLLLSDSGFYLCAWRRTSGANVLTFGAGSRLTVL.

V and J are TRBV28 and TRBJ2-2; D not resolved. V was shortened by 2 bases and J by 7 bases, with 14 bases between the two germline ends. This CDR3 is built from 15 residues. Germline assignment: CDR1 MDHEN and CDR2 SYDVKM. The CDR3 DNA reads TGTGCCAGCAGTTTAACTGGGTCAGTGAGCGGGGAGCTGTTTTTT. Protein: CASSLTGSVSGELFF.

This clonotype has ten or more counts. This chain links TRBV30 with TRBJ1-1; TRBD1 aligns across 7 bases. CDR1 GTSNPN and CDR2 SVGIG come from the germline V gene (reference sequence). The length of the CDR3 is 13 residues. Unmatched junction bases numbered 4, after V lost 2 bases and J lost 4 bases. The DNA for the CDR3 is TGTGCCTGGAGTCAAAGGGACAGCACTGAAGCTTTCTTT. Translated, it gives CAWSQRDSTEAFF.

This clonotype has a count of ten or more. The rearrangement links TRBV12-3 or TRBV12-4 to TRBJ1-2, with 10 positions matching TRBD1. The CDR3 is 16 amino acids. V was clipped by 6 bases and J by 1 base; unmatched bases: 8. The CDR3 here is CASRPGQGNSNYGYTF. CDR3 DNA sequence: TGTGCCAGCAGGCCGGGACAGGGGAACAGTAACTATGGCTACACCTTC.

This clonotype was recorded at least ten times. The rearrangement uses TRBV30 and TRBJ1-1; 7 bases line up with TRBD1. The germline gives CDR1 GTSNPN, CDR2 SVGIG (reference sequence). V lost 6 bases to trimming and J lost 5 bases; unmatched junction nucleotides: 6. CDR3 length equals 12 residues. CDR3: CACHRGRTEAFF. The CDR3 nucleotides read TGTGCCTGCCACAGGGGTAGAACTGAAGCTTTCTTT.

In its sample, this clonotype was seen many times. The chain carries TRBV6-5 and TRBJ2-5; D ambiguous. Germline V lookup: CDR1 MNHEY, CDR2 SVGAGI. CDR3 length: 16 residues. V lost 6 bases and J 5 bases, leaving 22 bases between the germline ends. CDR3 coding DNA: TGTGCCAGCAGCACCGGTCACACGGACCTTCGGGAGACCCAGTACTTC. This gives the protein CASSTGHTDLRETQYF.

This clonotype has just a few counts. The chain uses TRBV29-1 and TRBJ1-5; TRBD1 matches at 9 bases. The CDR3 consists of 14 residues. CDR1 is SQVTM and CDR2 is ANQGSEA in the germline V gene. J gave up 8 bases and V 2 bases, and 7 bases lay outside the gene matches. This CDR3 is CSVEPTGGSEPQHF. CDR3 DNA sequence: TGCAGCGTTGAACCTACAGGGGGCTCGGAGCCCCAGCATTTT.